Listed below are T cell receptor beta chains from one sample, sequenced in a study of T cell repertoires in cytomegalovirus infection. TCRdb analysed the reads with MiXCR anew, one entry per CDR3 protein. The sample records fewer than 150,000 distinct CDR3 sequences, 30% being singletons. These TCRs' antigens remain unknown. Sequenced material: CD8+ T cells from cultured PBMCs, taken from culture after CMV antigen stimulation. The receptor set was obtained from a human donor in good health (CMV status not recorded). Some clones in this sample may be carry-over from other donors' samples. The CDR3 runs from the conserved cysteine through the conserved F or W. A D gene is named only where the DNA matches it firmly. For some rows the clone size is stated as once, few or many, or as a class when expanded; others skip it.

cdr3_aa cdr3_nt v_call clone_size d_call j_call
CSASLAGGWNEQFF TGCAGTGCTAGCCTAGCGGGGGGTTGGAATGAGCAGTTCTTC TRBV20-1 many TRBD2 TRBJ2-1
CAIRTQGDDFGYTF TGTGCCATCAGGACACAGGGGGATGACTTTGGCTACACCTTC TRBV10-3 NA TRBD1 TRBJ1-2
CASRQSSYEQYF TGTGCCAGCCGCCAGTCGAGCTACGAGCAGTACTTC TRBV6-1 many NA TRBJ2-7
CASSEAATGRLYNSPLHF TGTGCCAGCAGTGAAGCGGCGACAGGGCGTTTGTATAATTCACCCCTCCACTTT TRBV2 few TRBD1 TRBJ1-6
CASSLGQGEYNEQFF TGTGCCAGCAGTTTAGGGCAGGGGGAATACAATGAGCAGTTCTTC TRBV12-3/TRBV12-4 few TRBD1 TRBJ2-1
CASSPQGTGDSPLHF TGTGCCAGCAGCCCACAGGGGACAGGGGACTCACCCCTCCACTTT TRBV11-2 few TRBD1 TRBJ1-6
CASSSGTGYEQYF TGTGCCAGCAGCTCAGGGACAGGCTACGAGCAGTACTTC TRBV5-6 NA TRBD1 TRBJ2-7
CASSPPTSLGWNEQFF TGTGCCAGCAGCCCCCCGACTAGCCTGGGATGGAATGAGCAGTTCTTC TRBV7-9 NA TRBD2 TRBJ2-1
CSANVGQSNQPQHF TGCAGTGCTAACGTAGGGCAGAGCAATCAGCCCCAGCATTTT TRBV20-1 few NA TRBJ1-5
CASTPRYGTRYNEQFF TGTGCCAGCACCCCTCGGTATGGGACTAGATACAATGAGCAGTTCTTC TRBV7-9 few TRBD2 TRBJ2-1
CASSLGVRGLSYGYIF TGTGCCAGCAGCTTGGGCGTTCGGGGACTTTCTTATGGCTACATCTTC TRBV11-2 NA NA TRBJ1-2
CSARDRETGYGYTF TGCAGTGCTAGAGATAGGGAGACGGGATATGGCTACACCTTC TRBV20-1 many NA TRBJ1-2
CASSDPGSYGYTF TGTGCCAGCAGTGATCCGGGCAGTTATGGCTACACCTTC TRBV2 NA NA TRBJ1-2
CASRLLAGGQYEQYF TGTGCCAGCAGACTACTAGCGGGGGGCCAATACGAGCAGTACTTC TRBV12-3/TRBV12-4 few TRBD2 TRBJ2-7
CASSQDMNTEAFF TGCGCCAGCAGCCAAGATATGAACACTGAAGCTTTCTTT TRBV4-1 few NA TRBJ1-1
CASRLQAGVRNEQFF TGTGCCAGCAGACTCCAGGCAGGGGTAAGGAATGAGCAGTTCTTC TRBV7-8 few NA TRBJ2-1
CATSDLDHEQYF TGTGCCACCAGTGATTTGGATCACGAGCAGTACTTC TRBV24-1 NA NA TRBJ2-7
CASSYILGGPQHF TGTGCCAGCAGTTACATCTTGGGGGGGCCCCAGCATTTT TRBV6-6 NA NA TRBJ1-5
CASGRNYEQYF TGTGCCAGCGGGAGGAACTACGAGCAGTACTTC TRBV6-2/TRBV6-3 few NA TRBJ2-7
CASSSGLDTDTQYF TGTGCCAGCAGCTCGGGACTCGACACAGATACGCAGTATTTT TRBV7-3 NA NA TRBJ2-3
CASSLDGGFGNTIYF TGTGCCAGCAGCTTAGACGGGGGATTTGGAAACACCATATATTTT TRBV7-8 many NA TRBJ1-3
CASSLLRQDGNTIYF TGTGCCAGCAGCTTACTCCGACAGGATGGAAACACCATATATTTT TRBV7-9 few NA TRBJ1-3
CASSLGWDRVLTYEQYF TGTGCCAGCAGCTTGGGCTGGGACAGGGTTCTAACCTACGAGCAGTACTTC TRBV7-9 few TRBD1 TRBJ2-7
CASSLNPGTEYNEQFF TGTGCCAGCAGCTTAAACCCCGGGACAGAATACAATGAGCAGTTCTTC TRBV7-6 many TRBD1 TRBJ2-1
CASSYSATAGTEAFF TGTGCCAGCAGTTACTCAGCCACTGCAGGGACTGAAGCTTTCTTT TRBV6-5 NA NA TRBJ1-1
CASSPGISYEQYF TGTGCCAGCAGCCCCGGGATTTCCTACGAGCAGTACTTC TRBV7-9 many NA TRBJ2-7
CATSRDPRGGNDEQYF TGTGCCACCAGCAGAGATCCCAGGGGAGGTAACGACGAGCAGTACTTC TRBV15 few NA TRBJ2-7
CASSSGLETQYF TGTGCCAGCAGCTCAGGGTTGGAGACCCAGTACTTC TRBV11-2 NA NA TRBJ2-5
CASSQARRSFEKLFF TGCGCCAGCAGCCAGGCGCGTAGGAGTTTTGAAAAACTGTTTTTT TRBV4-3 NA NA TRBJ1-4
CASRLGQHNEQFF TGTGCCAGCAGACTCGGACAGCACAATGAGCAGTTCTTC TRBV7-9 NA NA TRBJ2-1
CASSLAGDTSLGAKFF TGTGCCAGCAGCTTAGCCGGGGACACTTCATTAGGGGCTAAGTTCTTC TRBV7-2 many NA TRBJ2-1
CASSLAKILDRGSDTQYF TGTGCCAGCAGCTTAGCGAAGATCCTAGACAGGGGGTCAGATACGCAGTATTTT TRBV7-8 many TRBD1 TRBJ2-3
CASSIITGGTEAFF TGTGCCAGTAGTATTATCACGGGAGGGACTGAAGCTTTCTTT TRBV19 NA NA TRBJ1-1
CASSDTGLRLPDTQYF TGTGCCAGCAGTGATACCGGACTCCGCCTTCCAGATACGCAGTATTTT TRBV6-1 NA NA TRBJ2-3
CASSNDPDANIQYF TGTGCCAGCAGTAATGACCCGGACGCAAACATTCAGTACTTC TRBV28 NA NA TRBJ2-4
CASKDSYQSSTVTQYF TGTGCCAGTAAGGACAGTTACCAGTCTAGCACAGTTACGCAGTATTTT TRBV19 NA NA TRBJ2-3
CASSPGSGLALEYQETQYF TGTGCCAGCAGCCCAGGGTCGGGACTAGCGCTGGAGTACCAAGAGACCCAGTACTTC TRBV12-3/TRBV12-4 NA TRBD2 TRBJ2-5
CASSYLGTGANVLTF TGTGCCAGCAGTTACTTGGGTACTGGGGCCAACGTCCTGACTTTC TRBV6-2/TRBV6-3 NA NA TRBJ2-6
CASRFTPGTRYNEQFF TGTGCCAGCAGATTCACCCCCGGGACTCGCTACAATGAGCAGTTCTTC TRBV28 many NA TRBJ2-1
CASRQGLAQWGETQYF TGTGCCAGCAGACAGGGACTAGCGCAGTGGGGAGAGACCCAGTACTTC TRBV28 once TRBD2 TRBJ2-5
CASSQDRTGRNQPQHF TGTGCCAGCAGCCAAGATCGGACAGGGAGAAATCAGCCCCAGCATTTT TRBV4-1 NA TRBD1 TRBJ1-5
CASSRRTGGATNEKLFF TGTGCCAGCAGCAGAAGAACAGGGGGAGCAACTAATGAAAAACTGTTTTTT TRBV7-8 few TRBD1 TRBJ1-4
CASSPGQESFQPQHF TGTGCCAGCAGCCCCGGACAGGAGAGTTTTCAGCCCCAGCATTTT TRBV7-9 NA TRBD1 TRBJ1-5
CASSVGSAYSYNEQFF TGTGCCAGCAGCGTAGGCTCGGCCTACTCCTACAATGAGCAGTTCTTC TRBV7-9 many NA TRBJ2-1
CASSDGEVYEQYF TGTGCCAGCAGTGACGGAGAGGTCTACGAGCAGTACTTC TRBV2 NA NA TRBJ2-7
CSARGRAGYTNTEAFF TGCAGTGCTAGGGGGAGGGCAGGATACACGAACACTGAAGCTTTCTTT TRBV20-1 few NA TRBJ1-1
CASSLDPAGSYNEQFF TGTGCCAGCAGCTTAGATCCTGCAGGGAGCTACAATGAGCAGTTCTTC TRBV11-2 few NA TRBJ2-1
CASREWTGDNGELFF TGTGCCAGCAGGGAATGGACAGGCGATAACGGGGAGCTGTTTTTT TRBV6-1 NA TRBD1 TRBJ2-2
CASSFTPRQRGVETQYF TGCGCCAGCAGTTTCACTCCCCGACAGAGAGGGGTCGAGACCCAGTACTTC TRBV5-1 NA NA TRBJ2-5
CASSENRVEQYF TGTGCCAGCAGTGAAAATAGGGTCGAGCAGTACTTC TRBV2 NA NA TRBJ2-7
CASSYLGWSSYNEQFF TGTGCCAGCAGTTACCTCGGCTGGAGCTCCTACAATGAGCAGTTCTTC TRBV6-2/TRBV6-3 few NA TRBJ2-1
CASSYEWGPAYEQYF TGTGCCAGCAGTTACGAGTGGGGCCCAGCCTACGAGCAGTACTTC TRBV6-5 NA NA TRBJ2-7
CASSLEERTEAFF TGTGCCAGCAGCTTAGAGGAGAGAACTGAAGCTTTCTTT TRBV7-6 NA NA TRBJ1-1
CASSSPGQGLYEQYF TGTGCCAGCAGTAGTCCGGGACAGGGGTTGTACGAGCAGTACTTC TRBV6-1 NA TRBD1 TRBJ2-7
CASGQTGGRDGYTF TGTGCCAGCGGCCAGACAGGGGGCCGAGATGGCTACACCTTC TRBV7-9 few TRBD1 TRBJ1-2
CASSYAVLNTEAFF TGTGCCAGCAGCTACGCAGTACTGAACACTGAAGCTTTCTTT TRBV7-8 few NA TRBJ1-1
CASGQGGAETQYF TGTGCCAGCGGACAGGGGGGCGCAGAGACCCAGTACTTC TRBV7-2 many TRBD1 TRBJ2-5
CASSLSNGAVSGNTIYF TGTGCCAGCAGTTTAAGTAACGGAGCAGTCTCTGGAAACACCATATATTTT TRBV28 few NA TRBJ1-3
CASSSSGVAYEQYF NA TRBV27 few NA TRBJ2-7